This section outlines one T cell receptor beta chain sequence together with its context. Its antigen is still unknown. This sample was included in a study of T cell repertoires in cytomegalovirus infection. Turning to the study itself: From public TCR beta signatures came an indication of both CMV infection and matching HLA type. Whole-study results and caveats: Ex vivo, HLA-C-restricted CMV-specific TCR beta clonotypes prevailed over the rest of the response.

The V end was cut by 3 bases, the J end by 1 base, with 12 bases between. The CDR3 sequence is 15 residues long. CDR1 and CDR2 (germline): SGHTA, FQGTGA. MiXCR was run by TCRdb on the reads, yielding one entry per CDR3 protein. Among some 130,000 distinct CDR3 sequences listed, around 25% were seen once. The sample comprised PBMCs, sequenced either directly or after in vitro stimulation (not recorded which). This TCR was recovered from a human donor in good health (CMV status not recorded). Some clones in this sample may be carry-over from other donors' samples. The chain is built from TRBV7-3 and TRBJ1-1; D unclear. CDR3 sequence reads: CASSLGGSKNTEAFF. CDR3 bases: TGTGCCAGCAGCTTGGGCGGGTCGAAGAACACTGAAGCTTTCTTT.